A single sample gave rise to the 10 T cell receptor beta chains below, sequenced in a study of blood T cells in healthy people across ages. A second PCR, run for roughly 7 to 11 cycles, used a sample-barcoded 5' primer plus a J-beta primer mix. MiXCR was run by TCRdb on the 5' RACE reads, yielding one entry per CDR3 protein. The table shows fewer than 1,200,000 distinct CDR3 sequences, with roughly a quarter occurring only once. The data also belong to a second study, concerning T cells of mothers and their children.

Sequenced sample: blood. The source of these receptors is a girl aged 2-15 years in good health.

CDR3 nucleotide sequence: TGCAGTGCCCTGAGGGGAGAGACCCAGTACTTC. Its protein is CSALRGETQYF. The chain has TRBV20-1 and TRBJ2-5; D assignment may be TRBD1 or TRBD2 (5 bases each). Looked up from germline, CDR1 is DFQATT and CDR2 is SNEGSKA (reference sequence). V was shortened by 6 bases and J by 4 bases, with 9 bases between the two germline ends. CDR3 length: 11 amino acids.

Notes on this clonotype: Sequence at one end of the junction differs from germline and may be a read error. The chain has TRBV3-1 and TRBJ1-1; TRBD1 matches at 8 bases. CDR1 is LGHDT, CDR2 YNNKEL, per germline (reference sequence). The CDR3 runs to 12 residues. The CDR3 region has the DNA TGTGCCAGCAGCCAAGCGACAGGGGCGGCTTCCTTT. It specifies CASSQATGAASF.

This chain uses TRBV12-3 or TRBV12-4 with TRBJ1-1, with 9 bases matching TRBD1. V dropped 5 bases and J dropped 8; count of bases not matched to a gene: 21. CDR3 length: 18 residues. The CDR3 spells CASSLPNRGPPLVIEAFF. The CDR3 DNA reads TGTGCCAGCAGTCTCCCTAACAGGGGGCCCCCCCTTGTTATCGAAGCTTTCTTT.

The chain uses TRBV24-1 and TRBJ2-1, with TRBD2 matching 9 bases. CDR1 is KGHDR and CDR2 is SFDVKD in the germline V gene. This CDR3 has 14 residues. Trimming took 4 bases from V and 5 from J; bases not matched to a gene: 2. CDR3 sequence reads: CATSESGRNNEQFF. The CDR3 DNA follows: TGTGCCACCAGTGAAAGCGGGAGGAACAATGAGCAGTTCTTC.

This clonotype was found once. One end of the junction fails to match germline, which may point to a read error. The V and J genes are TRBV6-5 and TRBJ2-7; D is ambiguous. CDR1 is MNHEY, CDR2 SVGAGI, per germline. CDR3 length: 10 residues. The chain's CDR3 is CASSYSRRLF. DNA for the CDR3: TGTGCCAGCAGTTACTCACGTCGGCTCTTC.

In this sample, this clonotype turned up a few times. The chain has TRBV5-1 and TRBJ1-4; D ambiguous. V lost 0 bases to trimming and J lost 6 bases, with 9 bases between them. Germline assignment: CDR1 SGHRS and CDR2 YFSETQ. The CDR3 spans 14 residues. CDR3 sequence: CASSLDLRYEKLFF. For the CDR3, the DNA is TGCGCCAGCAGCTTGGATTTGCGGTATGAAAAACTGTTTTTT.

The chain is built from TRBV25-1 and TRBJ1-1; unclear D gene. This CDR3 comprises 16 residues. CDR1 MGHDK and CDR2 SYGVNS come from the germline V gene. The ends were cut back, 3 bases at V and 5 bases at J, with 19 bases in the middle. CDR3 amino acids: CASSDEHVGGVTEAFF. DNA of the CDR3: TGTGCCAGCAGTGACGAGCACGTGGGAGGTGTGACTGAAGCTTTCTTT.

The chain employs TRBV27 and TRBJ2-5; a possible D gene is TRBD2 (6 bases). The DNA end is more similar to TRBJ2-7, so the J call may be wrong. The CDR3 sequence is 13 residues long. Germline V gene sequence: CDR1 MNHEY, CDR2 SMNVEV (reference sequence). The CDR3 here is CASSPGLLYEQYF. CDR3 coding DNA: TGTGCCAGCAGTCCGGGACTCCTCTACGAGCAGTACTTC.

This clonotype has a count of ten or more. The chain combines TRBV7-3 with TRBJ2-1; TRBD2 might be the D (5 bases). This CDR3 comprises 15 residues. The germline V and J ends were trimmed by 5 bases and 7 bases, with 18 bases remaining between them. Germline values: CDR1 SGHTA, CDR2 FQGTGA. In DNA, the CDR3 is TGTGCCAGCAGCCCTGGGCTCGGGGTCCCAAATGAGCAGTTCTTC. Residues: CASSPGLGVPNEQFF.

This rearrangement joins TRBV6-6 to TRBJ2-5; D may be TRBD2 (6 bases). Trimming cost V 5 bases and J 2 bases, with 12 bases left between them. Germline loops: CDR1 MNHNY, CDR2 SVGAGI (reference sequence). The CDR3 is 14 amino acids. In DNA, the CDR3 is TGTGCCAGCAGTATTGCGGGGCGGCAAGAGACCCAGTACTTC. It translates to CASSIAGRQETQYF.